Below are 21 T cell receptor beta chains sequenced from a single sample in a study of blood T cell dynamics during melanoma immunotherapy. Measured with immunoSEQ multiplex PCR; TCRdb has only the in-frame clones, and not every one. In the table there are some 15,000 clones, 90% to 95% of which are singletons. Time point indicated: week 3, after first cycle of checkpoint inhibitor. The sample here was blood, taken from a patient treated with checkpoint blockade. The source of these receptors is a human donor with melanoma.

The chain couples TRBV11-2 to TRBJ1-4, with 9 bases matching TRBD1. V lost 3 bases, J lost 3 bases, and 8 bases stayed unmatched. The CDR3 has 17 residues. The germline CDR1 and CDR2 sequences are SGHAT and FQNNGV. This CDR3 is CASSFGAGQGPNEKLFF. CDR3 bases: TGTGCCAGCAGCTTTGGGGCGGGACAGGGCCCTAATGAAAAACTGTTTTTT.

The chain joins TRBV12-2 to TRBJ1-2; the D call TRBD1 from the table was never checked on the DNA. TRBV12-2 is designated a pseudogene. CDR3 size: 17 residues. This CDR3 is CASRLAEFRDREYGYTF. Written as DNA, the CDR3 is TGTGCAAGTCGCTTAGCGGAATTTAGGGACAGGGAATATGGCTACACCTTC.

DNA for the CDR3: TGTGCCAGCAGAGGACCTCTGAACGGTGAGCAGTTCTTC. Amino acids: CASRGPLNGEQFF. The gene calls are TRBV6-4 and TRBJ2-1; D gene unclear. CDR1 is MRHNA and CDR2 is SNTAGT in the germline V gene. CDR3 length equals 13 residues. V lost 6 bases and J lost 9, with 15 bases in between.

The rearrangement uses TRBV5-1 and TRBJ2-1; D is possibly TRBD1 (5 bases). V lost 4 bases and J 1 base, leaving 15 bases between the germline ends. This CDR3 is built from 16 residues. Per the germline V gene, CDR1 is SGHRS and CDR2 is YFSETQ. The CDR3: CASSAGGRASYNEQFF. CDR3 in DNA: TGCGCCAGCAGCGCTGGTGGCAGGGCTTCCTACAATGAGCAGTTCTTC.

CDR3 region: CASSFPASAFQETQYF. In DNA, the CDR3 is TGTGCCAGCAGTTTCCCCGCTAGCGCATTCCAAGAGACCCAGTACTTC. The chain carries TRBV28 and TRBJ2-5; maybe TRBD2 (6 bases). Germline values: CDR1 MDHEN, CDR2 SYDVKM. This CDR3 has 16 amino acids. Trimming stripped 3 bases from V and 1 base from J, with 15 bases between.

V usage is TRBV27 and J usage is TRBJ1-2; 9 bases line up with TRBD1. This CDR3 is built from 18 residues. J was trimmed by 3 bases and V by 6 bases; bases with no gene match: 17. The V gene's germline CDR1 is MNHEY and CDR2 SMNVEV (reference sequence). The CDR3 region has the DNA TGTGCCAGCAGGAGCACACAGGGGGCAGGATCGTACTACTATGGCTACACCTTC. It yields the protein CASRSTQGAGSYYYGYTF.

The rearrangement joins TRBV28 to TRBJ1-5; D possibly corresponds to TRBD1 (6 bases). The CDR3 length is 16 residues. V was cut by 4 bases and J by 10 bases, with 23 bases left in between. CDR1 MDHEN and CDR2 SYDVKM come from the germline V gene. The CDR3 nucleotides are TGTGCCAGCAGTTCACTAACGGGTGGGGGCGACGGTCCCCAGCATTTT. It is translated as CASSSLTGGGDGPQHF. Variable domain in full (rest from reference TRBV28 and TRBJ1-5): DVKVTQSSRYLVKRTGEKVFLECVQDMDHENMFWYRQDPGLGLRLIYFSYDVKMKEKGDIPEGYSVSREKKERFSLILESASTNQTSMYLCASSSLTGGGDGPQHFGDGTRLSIL.

This clone was observed a few times. The chain links TRBV7-6 to TRBJ1-1, with 8 bases identical to TRBD1. In germline, CDR1 is SGHVS, CDR2 FNYEAQ. The CDR3 length is 15 residues. The ends lost 3 bases at V and 1 base at J; junction bases unmatched: 4. CDR3 DNA sequence: TGTGCCAGCAGCTTGCGGACAGGGACGAACACTGAAGCTTTCTTT. Translation: CASSLRTGTNTEAFF.

The chain combines TRBV27 with TRBJ1-4; D possibly corresponds to TRBD1 (6 bases). The CDR3 has 14 amino acids. The ends were cut back, 6 bases at V and 2 bases at J, with 10 bases in the middle. From germline, CDR1 is MNHEY and CDR2 SMNVEV (reference sequence). The CDR3 is CASSWTATNEKLFF. The CDR3 bases are TGTGCCAGCAGCTGGACAGCTACTAATGAAAAACTGTTTTTT.

The chain uses TRBV5-1 and TRBJ1-1; D gene ambiguous. Between the trimmed V and J ends, which lost 5 bases and 0 bases, there was a span of 8 bases. The CDR3 loop spans 13 amino acids. Germline values: CDR1 SGHRS, CDR2 YFSETQ. Here the CDR3 reads CASSTDVNTEAFF. CDR3 DNA sequence: TGCGCCAGCAGTACAGACGTGAACACTGAAGCTTTCTTT.

This clone was counted once. J is TRBJ2-5 and V is TRBV27, with 7 bases identical to TRBD1. Germline V CDR1 and CDR2: MNHEY, SMNVEV (reference sequence). V gave up 4 bases and J gave up 4 bases; unmatched junction bases: 6. The CDR3 extends over 14 amino acids. In DNA form, the CDR3 reads TGTGCCAGCAGTTCCCAGACAGGGCGAGAGACCCAGTACTTC. Its protein is CASSSQTGRETQYF.

The V and J genes are TRBV15 and TRBJ2-1; 10 bases are shared with TRBD2. CDR1 and CDR2 (germline): LNHNV, YYDKDF (reference sequence). CDR3 length equals 18 residues. V gave up 7 bases and J gave up 0 bases; unmatched junction bases: 12. The CDR3 DNA follows: TGTGCCACCAAAACCGGGACTAGCGACCTACTCTCCTACAATGAGCAGTTCTTC. Translation gives CATKTGTSDLLSYNEQFF.

The chain carries TRBV5-4 and TRBJ1-1; D gene ambiguous. V was clipped by 7 bases and J by 1 base, with 8 bases between them. The CDR3 sequence is 12 residues long. Germline values: CDR1 SGHNT, CDR2 YYREEE (reference sequence). CDR3 in DNA: TGTGCCAGCCAATCACAGAACACTGAAGCTTTCTTT. Protein: CASQSQNTEAFF.

The V and J genes are TRBV11-3 and TRBJ2-5, with 9 bases aligning to TRBD1. The better agreement between TRBJ2-7 and the DNA end casts doubt on the J call. The CDR3 spans 17 residues. Germline V gene sequence: CDR1 SGHNT, CDR2 YENEEA. The CDR3 nucleotides are TGTGCCAGCAGCTTTCCGAGGACAGGGGCCCTTTCCTACGAGCAGTACTTC. Translating it yields CASSFPRTGALSYEQYF.

V and J are TRBV14 and TRBJ1-3; D is undetermined. Trimming took off 2 bases at V and 2 bases at J, with 10 bases between the two ends. Germline CDR1 is SGHDN and CDR2 is FVKESK. CDR3 length: 15 amino acids. The CDR3 region has the DNA TGTGCCAGCAGCCAAACGAGGGCCCCTGGAAACACCATATATTTT. Its protein product is CASSQTRAPGNTIYF.

The chain carries TRBV21-1 and TRBJ2-2; no DNA check was done on the table's D call, TRBD1. TRBV21-1 corresponds to a pseudogene. This CDR3 comprises 14 residues. The CDR3 DNA follows: TGTGCCAGACCGACAGGGATGGACACCGGGGAGCTGTTTTTT. Its translation: CARPTGMDTGELFF.

V is TRBV6-5 and J is TRBJ2-4, with 9 bases fitting TRBD1. The CDR3 is made up of 15 amino acids. V lost 0 bases to trimming and J lost 10 bases; unmatched junction nucleotides: 7. Germline V gives CDR1 MNHEY, CDR2 SVGAGI. The CDR3 loop reads CASSYSGTGKDIQYF. CDR3 sequence (DNA): TGTGCCAGCAGTTACTCAGGGACAGGGAAGGATATTCAGTACTTC.

The rearrangement joins TRBV27 to TRBJ1-1, with a tentative D call TRBD1 (5 bases). Germline V gives CDR1 MNHEY, CDR2 SMNVEV (reference sequence). V was clipped by 0 bases and J by 0 bases, with 8 bases between them. This CDR3 has 15 residues. The CDR3 DNA reads as TGTGCCAGCAGTTTATCGGGGGGTATGAACACTGAAGCTTTCTTT. Its protein product is CASSLSGGMNTEAFF.

J is TRBJ2-6 and V is TRBV7-9; 12 nucleotides line up with TRBD1. V shed 4 bases and J 0 bases; nucleotides not matched to a gene: 4. Looked up from germline, CDR1 is SEHNR and CDR2 is FQNEAQ (reference sequence). The CDR3 is made up of 18 amino acids. The CDR3: CASSSGTGGLSGANVLTF. The CDR3 DNA follows: TGTGCCAGCAGCTCCGGGACAGGGGGCCTCTCTGGGGCCAACGTCCTGACTTTC.

The CDR3 bases are TGTGCCAGCAGTCCGGGAGTATACAATGAGCAGTTCTTC. This encodes CASSPGVYNEQFF. The chain couples TRBV28 to TRBJ2-1, with D perhaps matching TRBD2 (6 bases). The ends were cut back, 5 bases at V and 4 bases at J, with 9 bases in the middle. Per the germline V gene, CDR1 is MDHEN and CDR2 is SYDVKM. The CDR3 spans 13 residues.

The rearrangement links TRBV11-2 to TRBJ1-1, with D perhaps TRBD1 (5 bases). This CDR3 spans 14 amino acids. V was pared by 4 bases and J by 6 bases, with 15 bases between. Germline V gene lookup returns CDR1 SGHAT and CDR2 FQNNGV. CDR3 region: CASSYRRGSAEAFF. DNA for the CDR3: TGTGCCAGCAGCTACCGACGGGGCTCGGCTGAAGCTTTCTTT.